The 29 T cell receptor beta chains listed next were all sequenced from one sample in a study of blood T cell repertoires in COVID-19. Sequencing used immunoSEQ multiplex PCR; TCRdb keeps in-frame clones, though not all of them. The sample has around 130,000 clones, approximately 87% seen once. Sequencing was performed on peripheral blood. The source is a man in his sixties with acute or convalescent COVID-19.

CDR3 DNA sequence: TGTGCCAGCAGTTACTCGATAATTCAGGGGGCCGGGGAGCAGTACTTC. The encoded protein is CASSYSIIQGAGEQYF. The J gene is TRBJ2-7, the V gene TRBV6-5; TRBD1 matches at 8 bases. This CDR3 is built from 16 residues. Losses at the gene ends were 0 bases for V and 7 bases for J; bases not matched to a gene: 11. CDR1 is MNHEY and CDR2 is SVGAGI in the germline V gene.

The CDR3 DNA reads TGTGCCAGCAGCCAAGAGGTAGGACAGGGAAACTATTATGAGCAGTTCTTC. This translates into CASSQEVGQGNYYEQFF. This chain joins TRBV3-1 (or the pseudogene TRBV3-2) and TRBJ2-1; TRBD1 aligns across 8 bases. Unmatched junction bases numbered 12, after V lost 0 bases and J lost 8 bases. This CDR3 has 17 amino acids. Germline CDR1 reads LGHDT; CDR2 reads YNNKEL (reference sequence).

V is TRBV19 and J is TRBJ1-1, with D possibly matching TRBD1 (5 bases). The CDR3 has 13 residues. Germline V gene data show CDR1 as LNHDA and CDR2 as SQIVND (reference sequence). V was shortened by 3 bases and J by 10 bases, with 15 bases between the two germline ends. The CDR3 reads CASSIAGVGGAFF. The CDR3 DNA sequence: TGTGCCAGTAGTATTGCGGGGGTCGGTGGAGCTTTCTTT.

The table lists this clone with a count of one. This chain joins TRBV28 and TRBJ2-7, with TRBD2 identical over 8 bases. The CDR3 is 15 residues long. With V trimmed by 1 base and J by 5 bases, 7 bases remained unmatched. Germline V gives CDR1 MDHEN, CDR2 SYDVKM. The CDR3: CASSLSREGLDEQYF. As DNA, the CDR3 is TGTGCCAGCAGTTTATCTCGGGAGGGCCTTGACGAGCAGTACTTC.

J is TRBJ2-6 and V is TRBV5-4, with TRBD1 matching 7 bases. The CDR3 is 16 residues long. V trimming: 4 bases; J trimming: 2 bases; junction bases outside the gene matches: 6. The V gene's germline CDR1 is SGHNT and CDR2 YYREEE (reference sequence). The CDR3 DNA is TGTGCCAGCAGCGCGAAGCAGGGGGCTGGGGCCAACGTCCTGACTTTC. This codes for CASSAKQGAGANVLTF.

J is TRBJ2-1 and V is TRBV4-1; 8 positions match TRBD2. Germline CDR1 and CDR2: MGHRA and YSYEKL. Trimming cost V 1 base and J 2 bases; bases outside gene matches: 7. CDR3 length: 17 amino acids. The CDR3 region has the DNA TGCGCCAGCAGCCAAGGCGACGGGAGGGGGACCTACAATGAGCAGTTCTTC. Amino acids: CASSQGDGRGTYNEQFF.

V and J are TRBV28 and TRBJ2-7; no reliable D call. Trimming shortened V by 5 bases and J by 0 bases, and 14 bases separated the two germline ends. CDR1 MDHEN and CDR2 SYDVKM come from the germline V gene. The length of the CDR3 is 15 residues. The CDR3 DNA follows: TGTGCCAGCAGTCCCCTGACTCTCGGCTCCTACGAGCAGTACTTC. This translates into CASSPLTLGSYEQYF.

The chain has TRBV6-2 or TRBV6-3 and TRBJ2-7, with TRBD1 identical over 9 bases. V lost 5 bases, J lost 6 bases, and 8 bases stayed unmatched. Germline V CDR1 and CDR2: MNHEY, SVGEGT. The CDR3 length is 14 residues. CDR3 residues: CASSTGTGSGEQYF. Here the CDR3 DNA reads TGTGCCAGCAGTACCGGGACAGGGAGCGGCGAGCAGTACTTC.

The chain has TRBV7-2 and TRBJ2-1, with TRBD2 matching 7 bases. J gave up 6 bases and V 4 bases, and 6 bases lay outside the gene matches. In germline, CDR1 is SGHTA, CDR2 FQGNSA. The CDR3 loop spans 14 amino acids. DNA for the CDR3: TGTGCCAGCAGCTCTAGACTAGCAGCCAATGAGCAGTTCTTC. Amino acid sequence: CASSSRLAANEQFF.

The rearrangement links TRBV27 to TRBJ2-7; weak D call: TRBD2 (5 bases). Trimming pared 11 bases from V and 4 bases from J, leaving 18 bases between. Germline values: CDR1 MNHEY, CDR2 SMNVEV (reference sequence). CDR3 length equals 13 residues. CDR3 region: CAVISLATYEQYF. CDR3 DNA: TGTGCCGTCATCAGTCTAGCTACGTACGAGCAGTACTTC.

The chain employs TRBV15 and TRBJ2-1; 10 nucleotides line up with TRBD2. The germline V gene has CDR1 LNHNV and CDR2 YYDKDF (reference sequence). V shed 5 bases, J shed 4 bases, and the junction held 5 bases outside the gene matches. CDR3 size: 15 residues. For the CDR3, the DNA is TGTGCCACCAGCGACGGACTAGCGGCTTACAATGAGCAGTTCTTC. Translation gives CATSDGLAAYNEQFF.

The V call is TRBV15, the J call TRBJ1-5, with TRBD1 identical over 8 bases. The CDR3 loop spans 16 amino acids. J gave up 5 bases and V 5 bases, and 11 bases lay outside the gene matches. Germline V lookup: CDR1 LNHNV, CDR2 YYDKDF (reference sequence). This chain's CDR3 is CATSRPARGLDQPQHF. The CDR3 DNA is TGTGCCACCAGCCGGCCGGCCAGGGGGCTGGATCAGCCCCAGCATTTT.

This sequence joins TRBV7-9 and TRBJ2-3; the match to TRBD2 covers 10 bases. Trimming took 5 bases from V and 3 from J; bases not matched to a gene: 5. The CDR3 extends over 15 amino acids. Germline CDR1 SEHNR, CDR2 FQNEAQ (reference sequence). The CDR3 region is CASSPSGSWTDTQYF. CDR3 nucleotides: TGTGCCAGCAGCCCTAGCGGGAGTTGGACAGATACGCAGTATTTT.

This chain links TRBV28 with TRBJ2-1, with D unresolved. Germline V gene data show CDR1 as MDHEN and CDR2 as SYDVKM. With 5 bases removed from V and 4 bases from J, the gap between germline ends came to 6 bases. This CDR3 region has 12 residues. CDR3: CASSRNYNEQFF. For the CDR3, the DNA is TGTGCCAGCAGTCGTAATTACAATGAGCAGTTCTTC.

The table lists this clone with a count of one. The J gene is TRBJ2-3, the V gene TRBV21-1; TRBD2 is the table's D call, not checked against the DNA. TRBV21-1 is a recognized pseudogene. The CDR3 is 21 amino acids. In DNA form, the CDR3 reads TGTGCCAGCAGCCTACAAGGTAAGGGACTAGCTCACGAAAAAAGCACAGATACGCAGTATTTT. Amino acids: CASSLQGKGLAHEKSTDTQYF.

The CDR3 spells CAWGGRVRASTDTQYF. The CDR3 nucleotides read TGTGCCTGGGGCGGGAGAGTCAGAGCTTCCACAGATACGCAGTATTTT. This chain links TRBV30 with TRBJ2-3, with 7 bases fitting TRBD2. This CDR3 is 16 amino acids long. With 5 bases clipped from V and 2 bases from J, the junction kept 13 bases outside the gene matches. Looked up from germline, CDR1 is GTSNPN and CDR2 is SVGIG (reference sequence).

The CDR3 DNA follows: TGTGCCAGCAGCTTAGGTGCCCCTAACAGGGGGAATGAAGCTTTCTTT. Amino acid sequence: CASSLGAPNRGNEAFF. The V call is TRBV7-2, the J call TRBJ1-1, with 8 bases that match TRBD1. The CDR3 contains 16 residues. Germline-derived CDR1 and CDR2 are SGHTA and FQGNSA. J lost 7 bases, V lost 1 base, and 11 bases had no gene match.

The rearrangement uses TRBV6-1 and TRBJ1-5, with D maybe TRBD1 (5 bases). The germline V gene encodes CDR1 MNHNS and CDR2 SASEGT. V was pared by 1 base and J by 6 bases, with 16 bases between. The CDR3 is made up of 16 amino acids. CDR3 coding DNA: TGTGCCAGCAGTGAAGGGATCAGGGTGCATGGTCAGCCCCAGCATTTT. Protein sequence: CASSEGIRVHGQPQHF.

This chain uses TRBV11-2 with TRBJ1-5, with TRBD1 identical over 7 bases. Germline trimming cut 1 base from V and 6 bases from J; bases unmatched to any gene: 3. The CDR3 runs to 14 residues. The germline CDR1 and CDR2 sequences are SGHAT and FQNNGV. The CDR3 reads CASSLVGGGQPQHF. The DNA for the CDR3 is TGTGCCAGCAGCTTAGTAGGGGGCGGTCAGCCCCAGCATTTT.

CDR3 region: CASSFPSYRQYEQYF. CDR3 DNA: TGTGCCAGCAGCTTTCCCTCATACCGACAGTACGAGCAGTACTTC. This chain joins TRBV7-9 and TRBJ2-7, with D tentatively TRBD1 (5 bases). This CDR3 spans 15 amino acids. V was cut by 3 bases and J by 4 bases, with 16 bases left in between. Looked up from germline, CDR1 is SEHNR and CDR2 is FQNEAQ (reference sequence).

This chain connects TRBV7-8 to TRBJ2-7; D is perhaps TRBD2 (6 bases). Per the germline V gene, CDR1 is SGHVS and CDR2 is FQNEAQ. CDR3 length: 14 residues. V was clipped by 5 bases and J by 6 bases, with 17 bases between them. The CDR3 region has the DNA TGTGCCAGCAGCGGTTTGGGGGGTTGGGGCGAGCAGTACTTC. This sequence encodes CASSGLGGWGEQYF.

The CDR3 sequence: CASSFGGSLTDTQYF. The CDR3 bases are TGTGCCAGCAGCTTTGGAGGGAGTCTGACAGATACGCAGTATTTT. The chain combines TRBV7-2 with TRBJ2-3, with D tentatively TRBD2 (6 bases). Per the germline V gene, CDR1 is SGHTA and CDR2 is FQGNSA. This CDR3 comprises 15 residues. V was cut by 3 bases and J by 3 bases, with 13 bases left in between. The whole variable domain, remainder taken from reference TRBV7-2 and TRBJ2-3, is GAGVSQSPSNKVTEKGKDVELRCDPISGHTALYWYRQSLGQGLEFLIYFQGNSAPDKSGLPSDRFSAERTGGSVSTLTIQRTQQEDSAVYLCASSFGGSLTDTQYFGPGTRLTVL.

This chain joins TRBV28 and TRBJ2-1, with D possibly matching TRBD2 (6 bases). This CDR3 comprises 15 residues. Germline loops: CDR1 MDHEN, CDR2 SYDVKM. Deletions cut 3 bases from V and 2 bases from J, with 11 bases between. CDR3 nucleotide sequence: TGTGCCAGCAGTTTCGGCGGGAATACCTACAATGAGCAGTTCTTC. It specifies CASSFGGNTYNEQFF.

This chain uses TRBV6-1 with TRBJ2-7; D is uncertain. This CDR3 region has 13 residues. Germline CDR1 and CDR2: MNHNS and SASEGT. The germline V and J ends were trimmed by 3 bases and 2 bases, with 8 bases remaining between them. Here the CDR3 DNA reads TGTGCCAGCAGTGAGGTCACAGCCTACGAGCAGTACTTC. Its translation: CASSEVTAYEQYF.

The V call is TRBV6-5, the J call TRBJ2-3; 7 bases are shared with TRBD2. J lost 9 bases, V lost 6 bases, and 12 bases had no gene match. CDR3 length equals 14 residues. The germline CDR1 and CDR2 sequences are MNHEY and SVGAGI. The CDR3 coding sequence is TGTGCCAGCAGCATCCGGGAGCGGGACGCGACGCAGTATTTT. As protein: CASSIRERDATQYF.

This chain's CDR3 is CASSFPEGQGWKAFF. As DNA, the CDR3 is TGTGCCAGCAGTTTCCCCGAGGGACAGGGGTGGAAGGCTTTCTTT. V is TRBV27 and J is TRBJ1-1; 10 nucleotides line up with TRBD1. The germline V gene encodes CDR1 MNHEY and CDR2 SMNVEV (reference sequence). The V and J ends lost 3 bases and 11 bases, in that order; junction bases with no gene match: 12. This CDR3 has 15 residues.

The gene calls are TRBV6-6 and TRBJ1-2; D not resolved. Germline assignment: CDR1 MNHNY and CDR2 SVGAGI (reference sequence). The CDR3 runs 12 residues. Trimming removed 11 bases from V and 5 bases from J, with 15 bases in between. The CDR3 coding sequence is TGTGCCCTCTCGGCGGCAACGTATGGCTACACCTTC. Amino acid sequence: CALSAATYGYTF.

DNA of the CDR3: TGCGCCAGCAGCTTGGAGGGAGGAGATAATTCACCCCTCCACTTT. It codes for CASSLEGGDNSPLHF. The gene calls are TRBV5-1 and TRBJ1-6; D remains unclear. The CDR3 loop spans 15 amino acids. Per germline, CDR1 SGHRS and CDR2 YFSETQ. Trimming pared 0 bases from V and 5 bases from J, leaving 9 bases between.

The chain is built from TRBV4-1 and TRBJ2-2; possible D gene TRBD1, 5 bases. Looked up from germline, CDR1 is MGHRA and CDR2 is YSYEKL. The V end lost 4 bases, the J end lost 2 bases, and 11 bases lay between the germline ends. CDR3 length: 15 amino acids. The CDR3 DNA reads TGCGCCAGCAGCCGGTTGACAGATAACACCGGGGAGCTGTTTTTT. Translated, it gives CASSRLTDNTGELFF.